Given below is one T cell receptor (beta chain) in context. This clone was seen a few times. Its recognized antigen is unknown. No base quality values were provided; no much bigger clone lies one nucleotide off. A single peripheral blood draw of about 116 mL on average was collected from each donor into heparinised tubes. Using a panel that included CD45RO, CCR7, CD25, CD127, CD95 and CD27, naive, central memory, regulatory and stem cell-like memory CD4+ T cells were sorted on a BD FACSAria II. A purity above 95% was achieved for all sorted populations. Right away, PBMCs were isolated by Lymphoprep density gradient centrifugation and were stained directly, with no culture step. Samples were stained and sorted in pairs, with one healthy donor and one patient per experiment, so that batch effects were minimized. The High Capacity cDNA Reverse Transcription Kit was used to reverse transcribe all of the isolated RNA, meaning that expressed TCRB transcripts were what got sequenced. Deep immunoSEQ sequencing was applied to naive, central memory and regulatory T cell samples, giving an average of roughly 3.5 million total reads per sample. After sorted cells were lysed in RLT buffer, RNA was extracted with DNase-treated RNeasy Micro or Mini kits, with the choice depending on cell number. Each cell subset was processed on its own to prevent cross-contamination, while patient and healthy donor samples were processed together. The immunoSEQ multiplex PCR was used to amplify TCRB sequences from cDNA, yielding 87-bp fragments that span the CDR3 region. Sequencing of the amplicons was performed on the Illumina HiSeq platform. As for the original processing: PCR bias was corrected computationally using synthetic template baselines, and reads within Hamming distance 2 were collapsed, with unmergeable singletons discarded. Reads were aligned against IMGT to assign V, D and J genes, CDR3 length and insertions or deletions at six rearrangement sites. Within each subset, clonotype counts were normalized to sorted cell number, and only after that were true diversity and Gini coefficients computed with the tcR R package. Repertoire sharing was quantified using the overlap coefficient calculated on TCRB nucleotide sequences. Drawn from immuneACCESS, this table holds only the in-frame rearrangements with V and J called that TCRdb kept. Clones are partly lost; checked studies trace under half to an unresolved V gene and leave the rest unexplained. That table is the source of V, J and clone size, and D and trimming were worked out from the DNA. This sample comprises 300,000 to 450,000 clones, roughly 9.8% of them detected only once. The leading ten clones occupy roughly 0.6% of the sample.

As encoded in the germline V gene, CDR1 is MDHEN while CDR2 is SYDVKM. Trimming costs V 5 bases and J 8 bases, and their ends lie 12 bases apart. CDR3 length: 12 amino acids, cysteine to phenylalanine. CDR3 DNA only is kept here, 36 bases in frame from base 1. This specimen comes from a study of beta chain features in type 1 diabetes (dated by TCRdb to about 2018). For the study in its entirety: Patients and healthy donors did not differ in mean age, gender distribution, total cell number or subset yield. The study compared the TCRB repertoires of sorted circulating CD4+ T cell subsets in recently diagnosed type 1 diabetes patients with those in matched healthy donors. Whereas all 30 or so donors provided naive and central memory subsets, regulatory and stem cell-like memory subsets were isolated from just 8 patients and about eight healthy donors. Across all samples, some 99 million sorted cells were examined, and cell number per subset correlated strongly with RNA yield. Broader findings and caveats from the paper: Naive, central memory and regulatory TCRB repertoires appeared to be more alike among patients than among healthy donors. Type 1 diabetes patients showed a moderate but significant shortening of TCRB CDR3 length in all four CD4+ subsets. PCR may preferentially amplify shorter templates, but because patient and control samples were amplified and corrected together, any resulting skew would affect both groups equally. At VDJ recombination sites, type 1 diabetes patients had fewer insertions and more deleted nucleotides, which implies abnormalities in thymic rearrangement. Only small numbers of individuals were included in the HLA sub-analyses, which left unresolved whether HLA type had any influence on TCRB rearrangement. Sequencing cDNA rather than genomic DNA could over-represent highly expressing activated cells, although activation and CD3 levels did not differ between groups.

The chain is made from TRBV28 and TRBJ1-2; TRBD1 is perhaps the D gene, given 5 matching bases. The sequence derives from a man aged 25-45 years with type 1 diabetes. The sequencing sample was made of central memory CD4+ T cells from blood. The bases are TGTGCCAGCAGTGTCAGGGTGCGAGGCTACACCTTC. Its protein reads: CASSVRVRGYTF.